A single sample is the source of the 9 T cell receptor beta chains below, sequenced in a study of response to subunit inactivated influenza vaccine (dated by TCRdb to the late 2010s). Preparation of the library involved RT-PCR. Sequencing relied on an Illumina HiSeq 2500. Starting from the raw public reads, TCRdb applied fastp trimming at Q25, assembled clones with MiXCR and retained in-frame beta chains. Identical CDR3 proteins give one entry, which carries the most common genes and DNA. The sample table shows just under 550,000 distinct CDR3 sequences, and less than 25% are seen once. The top ten clones comprise 2.8% of the sample. The data also belong to a second study, concerning T cells expressing NK-cell markers. The other study reports the following: The TCR beta cDNA libraries were made using 5'RACE template switching, a step that added both a universal primer site and unique molecular identifiers.

The sequenced sample was CD4+ T cells sorted from PBMCs, obtained 12 days after vaccination. The receptor set was obtained from a man aged 50-59 years who received an inactivated influenza vaccine. Donor details come from another sample of the same person, matched by shared clones.

The chain employs TRBV20-1 and TRBJ1-2; no clear D gene. CDR3 length: 12 residues. V lost 3 bases and J 0 bases, leaving 5 bases between the germline ends. In germline, CDR1 is DFQATT, CDR2 SNEGSKA (reference sequence). The CDR3 bases are TGCAGTGCTAGGGGCGCTAACTATGGCTACACCTTC. Protein product: CSARGANYGYTF.

This clonotype was picked up many times. The chain uses TRBV20-1 and TRBJ1-1; possible D gene TRBD1, 5 bases. This CDR3 contains 14 residues. Germline V gives CDR1 DFQATT, CDR2 SNEGSKA (reference sequence). The V and J ends lost 1 base and 1 base respectively, with 10 bases between them. CDR3 in DNA: TGCAGTGCTAGAGGGGGCGGGAGGAACACTGAAGCTTTCTTT. Translating it yields CSARGGGRNTEAFF.

V usage is TRBV7-2 and J usage is TRBJ1-6; D is unresolved. V gave up 5 bases and J gave up 6 bases, with 8 bases separating them. In germline, CDR1 is SGHTA, CDR2 FQGNSA. The CDR3 spans 13 residues. The CDR3 DNA follows: TGTGCCAGCAGCCAAGTGATTAATTCACCCCTCCACTTT. Protein: CASSQVINSPLHF. Full variable domain (rest looked up from reference TRBV7-2 and TRBJ1-6): GAGVSQSPSNKVTEKGKDVELRCDPISGHTALYWYRQSLGQGLEFLIYFQGNSAPDKSGLPSDRFSAERTGGSVSTLTIQRTQQEDSAVYLCASSQVINSPLHFGNGTRLTVT.

There are a few counts of this clonotype. This chain joins TRBV14 and TRBJ2-3; a possible D gene is TRBD2 (6 bases). Germline V lookup: CDR1 SGHDN, CDR2 FVKESK. With 4 bases removed from V and 7 bases from J, the gap between germline ends came to 9 bases. The CDR3 runs 12 residues. CDR3 sequence reads: CASSREDNTQYF. CDR3 DNA sequence: TGTGCCAGCAGCCGGGAGGACAATACGCAGTATTTT.

This clonotype was counted a few times. The gene calls are TRBV7-2 and TRBJ2-7; the D gene could be TRBD1 or TRBD2 (5 bases each). The V and J ends lost 1 base and 7 bases respectively, with 11 bases between them. Germline V gene data show CDR1 as SGHTA and CDR2 as FQGNSA. The CDR3 is made up of 13 amino acids. The CDR3 region has the DNA TGTGCCAGCAGCTTAGTAGGTGAGGGGGAGCAGTACTTC. Encoded protein: CASSLVGEGEQYF.

This sequence joins TRBV15 and TRBJ1-1; D uncertain. The CDR3 is made up of 13 amino acids. Germline CDR1 is LNHNV and CDR2 is YYDKDF (reference sequence). Trimming took off 4 bases at V and 0 bases at J, with 6 bases between the two ends. CDR3: CATSTKMNTEAFF. For the CDR3, the DNA is TGTGCCACCAGCACTAAGATGAACACTGAAGCTTTCTTT.

In its sample, this clonotype was seen a few times. The chain couples TRBV4-3 to TRBJ2-3; 9 bases align to TRBD2. The CDR3 has 15 amino acids. V was pared by 0 bases and J by 6 bases, with 4 bases of the junction left unmatched. Germline values: CDR1 LGHNA, CDR2 YSLEER. This CDR3 reads CASSQETSGWDTQYF. As DNA, the CDR3 is TGCGCCAGCAGCCAAGAAACTAGCGGGTGGGATACGCAGTATTTT.

This chain's CDR3 is CASSLILLAGGNYNEQFF. Here the CDR3 DNA reads TGTGCCAGCAGCCTCATCCTCTTAGCGGGGGGGAACTACAATGAGCAGTTCTTC. V usage is TRBV7-6 and J usage is TRBJ2-1; 11 nucleotides align to TRBD2. Germline CDR1 reads SGHVS; CDR2 reads FNYEAQ. The CDR3 loop spans 18 amino acids. Trimming at V came to 5 bases and at J to 3 bases, leaving 12 bases not matched to a gene.

CDR3 nucleotides: TGTGCCAGCACTATAAAGGGCAATCAGCCCCAGCATTTT. It is translated as CASTIKGNQPQHF. This chain connects TRBV28 to TRBJ1-5; no reliable D call. CDR1 and CDR2 (germline): MDHEN, SYDVKM. This CDR3 region has 13 residues. The ends were cut back, 7 bases at V and 2 bases at J, with 9 bases in the middle.